The 12 T cell receptor beta chains below were found in one sample sequenced in a study of T cell responses to AZD1222 COVID-19 vaccine. This table comes from immunoSEQ multiplex PCR, and its TCRdb copy is limited to in-frame clones, with some not included. Among about 180,000 clones listed, around 94% were seen once. The sample was peripheral blood, taken 28 days after the second AZD1222 dose. Receptors originate from an adult who received the AZD1222 COVID-19 vaccine.

The chain has TRBV28 and TRBJ2-3; 10 bases are shared with TRBD2. CDR1 MDHEN and CDR2 SYDVKM come from the germline V gene. The CDR3 spans 16 residues. Losses at the gene ends were 4 bases for V and 4 bases for J; bases not matched to a gene: 8. CDR3 nucleotides: TGTGCCAGCAGTTCGCCGACTAGCGGGTTCGCAGATACGCAGTATTTT. Its protein is CASSSPTSGFADTQYF.

This rearrangement joins TRBV5-1 to TRBJ1-1, with 7 bases lining up with TRBD1. V trimming: 3 bases; J trimming: 5 bases; junction bases outside the gene matches: 7. The CDR3 has 14 amino acids. Germline CDR1 is SGHRS and CDR2 is YFSETQ. The CDR3 DNA is TGCGCCAGCAGCTGGGCCACAGGGGAGACTGAAGCTTTCTTT. Amino acid sequence: CASSWATGETEAFF.

J is TRBJ2-6 and V is TRBV25-1; D remains unclear. Germline loops: CDR1 MGHDK, CDR2 SYGVNS. The CDR3 extends over 15 amino acids. The V end lost 5 bases, the J end lost 0 bases, and 8 bases lay between the germline ends. The CDR3 bases are TGTGCCAGCAGTCGACGGCTCTCTGGGGCCAACGTCCTGACTTTC. It codes for CASSRRLSGANVLTF.

The genes are TRBV15 and TRBJ1-1, with 7 nucleotides matching TRBD1. The CDR3 is made up of 16 amino acids. Germline CDR1 LNHNV, CDR2 YYDKDF (reference sequence). V lost 0 bases to trimming and J lost 5 bases; unmatched junction nucleotides: 9. In nucleotides, the CDR3 is TGTGCCACCAGCAGAGATTTAGCAGGGGGAGGGACTGAAGCTTTCTTT. It codes for CATSRDLAGGGTEAFF.

The CDR3 loop is CASSQDRRGQGGTGELFF. The CDR3, as DNA: TGTGCCAGCAGCCAGGATCGAAGAGGACAGGGCGGCACCGGGGAGCTGTTTTTT. The chain recombines TRBV4-2 with TRBJ2-2; 8 bases line up with TRBD1. The V gene end was trimmed by 3 bases and the J gene end by 4 bases; junction bases not matched to a gene: 13. The CDR3 consists of 18 residues. Germline CDR1 reads LGHNA; CDR2 reads YNFKEQ.

The chain employs TRBV6-5 and TRBJ1-1; possible D gene TRBD1, 6 bases. The germline CDR1 and CDR2 sequences are MNHEY and SVGAGI. V lost 7 bases and J 0 bases, leaving 12 bases between the germline ends. This CDR3 spans 14 amino acids. This chain's CDR3 is CASTGGGLNTEAFF. CDR3 nucleotides: TGTGCCAGCACGGGGGGGGGCTTGAACACTGAAGCTTTCTTT.

The chain combines TRBV30 with TRBJ1-3; D is possibly TRBD1 (5 bases). The V end lost 5 bases, the J end lost 3 bases, and 8 bases lay between the germline ends. Germline lookup yields CDR1 GTSNPN and CDR2 SVGIG (reference sequence). This CDR3 is built from 12 residues. CDR3 nucleotide sequence: TGTGCCTGGGGGGGTATTGGAAACACCATATATTTT. Translated: CAWGGIGNTIYF.

The rearrangement joins TRBV7-8 to TRBJ2-3; D possibly corresponds to TRBD2 (6 bases). The germline V gene encodes CDR1 SGHVS and CDR2 FQNEAQ. V lost 1 base and J 0 bases, leaving 17 bases between the germline ends. The CDR3 covers 18 residues. CDR3 DNA sequence: TGTGCCAGCAGCTTAGAGGGTAGCGGACGATCTAGCACAGATACGCAGTATTTT. Its translation is CASSLEGSGRSSTDTQYF.

The V call is TRBV5-4, the J call TRBJ2-5, with 9 bases aligning to TRBD2. The V segment lost 0 bases and the J segment 4 bases; nucleotides outside the gene matches: 7. The germline V gene encodes CDR1 SGHNT and CDR2 YYREEE (reference sequence). This CDR3 has 16 amino acids. In DNA form, the CDR3 reads TGTGCCAGCAGCTTGGTTGCGGGGGGGCTTGGAGAGACCCAGTACTTC. As protein: CASSLVAGGLGETQYF.

The chain recombines TRBV28 with TRBJ2-2, with D possibly TRBD1 on 6 matching bases. Trimming took off 4 bases at V and 5 bases at J, with 17 bases between the two ends. This CDR3 comprises 16 residues. Germline values: CDR1 MDHEN, CDR2 SYDVKM. The CDR3, as DNA: TGTGCCAGCAGTTCATATCGGGGCCAGGGGACCGGGGAGCTGTTTTTT. Amino acid sequence: CASSSYRGQGTGELFF. Together with reference TRBV28 and TRBJ2-2, the CDR3 gives the full variable domain: DVKVTQSSRYLVKRTGEKVFLECVQDMDHENMFWYRQDPGLGLRLIYFSYDVKMKEKGDIPEGYSVSREKKERFSLILESASTNQTSMYLCASSSYRGQGTGELFFGEGSRLTVL.

J is TRBJ1-6 and V is TRBV4-1; 9 nucleotides match TRBD1. This CDR3 is 16 amino acids long. Germline V gene lookup returns CDR1 MGHRA and CDR2 YSYEKL. V lost 2 bases, J lost 7 bases, and 6 bases stayed unmatched. CDR3 nucleotides: TGCGCCAGCAGCCAACTGAAGGGACAGGGAAATTCACCCCTCCACTTT. This encodes CASSQLKGQGNSPLHF.

The CDR3 DNA reads as TGTGCCTGGAGCCCCTACTTAAGGGGGAGGGTCGACACTGAAGCTTTCTTT. This encodes CAWSPYLRGRVDTEAFF. The chain is built from TRBV30 and TRBJ1-1; possibly TRBD1 for D (6 bases). V dropped 3 bases and J dropped 3 bases, with 23 bases sitting between them. The CDR3 totals 17 residues. Germline V lookup: CDR1 GTSNPN, CDR2 SVGIG (reference sequence).